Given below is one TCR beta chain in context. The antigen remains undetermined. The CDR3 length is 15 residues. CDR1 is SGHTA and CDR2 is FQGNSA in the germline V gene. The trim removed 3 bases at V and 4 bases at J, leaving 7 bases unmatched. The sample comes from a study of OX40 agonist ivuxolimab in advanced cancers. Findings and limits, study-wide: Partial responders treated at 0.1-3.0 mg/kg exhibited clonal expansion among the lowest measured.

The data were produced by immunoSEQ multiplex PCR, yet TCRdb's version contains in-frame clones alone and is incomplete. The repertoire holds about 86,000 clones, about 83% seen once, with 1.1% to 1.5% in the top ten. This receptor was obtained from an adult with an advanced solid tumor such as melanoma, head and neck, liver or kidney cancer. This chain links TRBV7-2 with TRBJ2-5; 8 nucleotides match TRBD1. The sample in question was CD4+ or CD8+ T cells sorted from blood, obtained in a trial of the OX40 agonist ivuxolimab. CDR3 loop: CASSFQGAFRETQYF. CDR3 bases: TGTGCCAGCAGCTTCCAGGGGGCGTTCAGAGAGACCCAGTACTTC.